What follows are 22 T cell receptor beta chains derived from one specimen sequenced in a study of OX40 agonist ivuxolimab in advanced cancers. Clones were sequenced by immunoSEQ multiplex PCR, and TCRdb holds only the in-frame ones, with some missing. The sample holds around 68,000 clones, approximately 90% seen once. Material: CD4+ or CD8+ T cells sorted from blood, obtained in a trial of the OX40 agonist ivuxolimab. The receptors were gathered from an adult with an advanced solid tumor such as melanoma, head and neck, liver or kidney cancer.

This chain connects TRBV5-1 to TRBJ2-3; 7 bases fit TRBD2. Per the germline V gene, CDR1 is SGHRS and CDR2 is YFSETQ. V shed 5 bases and J 6 bases; nucleotides not matched to a gene: 9. The CDR3 has 14 residues. The CDR3 DNA reads TGCGCCAGCAGTTCCGGGACTATATATGATACGCAGTATTTT. Protein: CASSSGTIYDTQYF.

Only one count was recorded for this clone. CDR3 bases: TGTGCCAGCAGTGCAACCGGGACAAGGGCCAATGAGCAGTTCTTC. Its protein is CASSATGTRANEQFF. The chain recombines TRBV2 with TRBJ2-1, with D possibly TRBD1 on 6 matching bases. The CDR3 totals 15 residues. Germline loops: CDR1 SNHLY, CDR2 FYNNEI. Trimming pared 4 bases from V and 6 bases from J, leaving 16 bases between.

The rearrangement uses TRBV10-3 and TRBJ2-7, with TRBD1 as a possible D gene (6 bases). The CDR3 contains 14 residues. Germline values: CDR1 ENHRY, CDR2 SYGVKD. V was pared by 0 bases and J by 6 bases, with 12 bases between. CDR3 sequence: CAISESATGREQYF. Written as DNA, the CDR3 is TGTGCCATCAGTGAGTCTGCGACAGGTCGCGAGCAGTACTTC.

The V gene is TRBV12-5, the J gene TRBJ2-3; TRBD2 matches at 14 bases. V trimming: 5 bases; J trimming: 3 bases; junction bases outside the gene matches: 7. Per germline, CDR1 LGHNT and CDR2 FRNRAP. This CDR3 is built from 17 residues. CDR3 in amino acids: CASGPLGTSGSTDTQYF. The DNA of the CDR3 is TGTGCTAGTGGTCCCCTCGGGACTAGCGGGAGTACAGATACGCAGTATTTT.

The gene calls are TRBV29-1 and TRBJ2-2; the D gene is possibly TRBD1 (5 bases). V lost 7 bases and J 7 bases, leaving 16 bases between the germline ends. Germline V gene data show CDR1 as SQVTM and CDR2 as ANQGSEA. This CDR3 is 13 amino acids long. Written as DNA, the CDR3 is TGCAGCGCAAGACTGGATCAGGGCGGGGAGCTGTTTTTT. Its protein is CSARLDQGGELFF.

V gene TRBV19 combines with J gene TRBJ2-1; a possible D gene is TRBD2 (5 bases). The CDR3 is made up of 13 amino acids. Germline lookup yields CDR1 LNHDA and CDR2 SQIVND (reference sequence). V lost 3 bases, J lost 7 bases, and 10 bases lay in between. The CDR3 loop is CASSMNEGNEQFF. The CDR3 nucleotides are TGTGCCAGTAGTATGAACGAGGGAAATGAGCAGTTCTTC.

This chain uses TRBV10-3 with TRBJ2-7; D uncertain. Germline assignment: CDR1 ENHRY and CDR2 SYGVKD. The CDR3 has 12 residues. V was trimmed by 6 bases and J by 2 bases, leaving 8 bases between them. CDR3 bases: TGTGCCATCAGGGGCGAAGCCTACGAGCAGTACTTC. Its protein product is CAIRGEAYEQYF.

The table lists this clone with a count of one. The CDR3 DNA sequence: TGTGCCAGGGGACAGGGGGACTACGAGCAGTACTTC. Protein product: CARGQGDYEQYF. The J gene is TRBJ2-7, the V gene TRBV7-3; 11 bases map to TRBD1. Germline values: CDR1 SGHTA, CDR2 FQGTGA. V was clipped by 9 bases and J by 3 bases; unmatched bases: 1. This CDR3 has 12 residues.

The chain uses TRBV5-1 and TRBJ2-4, with D unclear. V lost 0 bases, J lost 5 bases, and 12 bases lay in between. The length of the CDR3 is 15 residues. Germline values: CDR1 SGHRS, CDR2 YFSETQ. CDR3 sequence: CASSLVGILENIQYF. In nucleotides, the CDR3 is TGCGCCAGCAGCTTGGTGGGAATCCTCGAAAACATTCAGTACTTC. Full variable domain (outside the CDR3, taken from reference TRBV5-1 and TRBJ2-4): KAGVTQTPRYLIKTRGQQVTLSCSPISGHRSVSWYQQTPGQGLQFLFEYFSETQRNKGNFPGRFSGRQFSNSRSEMNVSTLELGDSALYLCASSLVGILENIQYFGAGTRLSVL.

The sample holds one count of this clone. The V gene is TRBV6-5, the J gene TRBJ1-2; 8 nucleotides agree with TRBD1. Per germline, CDR1 MNHEY and CDR2 SVGAGI. The ends lost 5 bases at V and 8 bases at J; junction bases unmatched: 10. The CDR3 is 14 residues long. The CDR3 DNA sequence: TGTGCCAGCAGTCGACAGGGGCGAGAGTCGGGCTACACCTTC. It encodes CASSRQGRESGYTF.

This chain links TRBV15 with TRBJ2-7; possible D gene TRBD2, 6 bases. This CDR3 spans 15 amino acids. Germline CDR1 and CDR2: LNHNV and YYDKDF (reference sequence). V was trimmed by 0 bases and J by 0 bases, leaving 9 bases between them. The CDR3 region has the DNA TGTGCCACCAGCAGAGAGACCGGGAGCTCCTACGAGCAGTACTTC. Translating gives CATSRETGSSYEQYF.

The chain links TRBV18 to TRBJ2-2, with 9 bases lining up with TRBD1. The V gene's germline CDR1 is KGHSH and CDR2 LQKENI. V lost 3 bases and J lost 1; bases outside the gene matches: 0. This CDR3 is 15 amino acids long. CDR3 nucleotide sequence: TGTGCCAGCTCACCGGGACAGGGGAACACCGGGGAGCTGTTTTTT. The encoded protein is CASSPGQGNTGELFF.

This sequence joins TRBV14 and TRBJ1-1; no reliable D call. The V end was cut by 4 bases, the J end by 4 bases, with 13 bases between. Looked up from germline, CDR1 is SGHDN and CDR2 is FVKESK. The CDR3 loop spans 14 amino acids. The CDR3 protein is CASSLAVGGTEAFF. As DNA, the CDR3 is TGTGCCAGCAGCCTTGCGGTGGGTGGCACTGAAGCTTTCTTT.

This chain links TRBV6-1 with TRBJ2-3; D tentatively fits TRBD1 or TRBD2 (6 bases each). From germline, CDR1 is MNHNS and CDR2 SASEGT. CDR3 length: 15 amino acids. The germline V and J ends were trimmed by 10 bases and 0 bases, with 17 bases remaining between them. The CDR3 here is CATGGPTSSTDTQYF. For the CDR3, the DNA is TGTGCCACCGGGGGCCCAACCTCTAGCACAGATACGCAGTATTTT.

The chain combines TRBV7-2 with TRBJ1-1; 7 bases align to TRBD1. With 5 bases clipped from V and 6 bases from J, the junction kept 6 bases outside the gene matches. Per germline, CDR1 SGHTA and CDR2 FQGNSA. The CDR3 spans 13 residues. The CDR3, as DNA: TGTGCCAGCAGCATCCAGACAGGGCCTGAAGCTTTCTTT. Translating gives CASSIQTGPEAFF.

This clone was detected once. Other DNA sequences from this sample encode an identical CDR3 as well. The genes are TRBV6-5 and TRBJ2-7; TRBD2 matches 11 bases. The CDR3 extends over 15 amino acids. Germline V lookup: CDR1 MNHEY, CDR2 SVGAGI. The J segment lost 0 bases and the V segment lost 6 bases, leaving 4 bases of the junction unmatched. The CDR3 coding sequence is TGTGCCAGCAGCCCTACTAGCGGGAGCTCCTACGAGCAGTACTTC. It codes for CASSPTSGSSYEQYF.

The V gene is TRBV6-1, the J gene TRBJ1-2; D possibly corresponds to TRBD1 (5 bases). Per the germline V gene, CDR1 is MNHNS and CDR2 is SASEGT. V was trimmed by 4 bases and J by 4 bases, leaving 16 bases between them. This CDR3 comprises 15 residues. The CDR3 spells CASSAGTSFPYGYTF. The CDR3 nucleotides read TGTGCCAGCAGTGCGGGGACCTCGTTTCCCTATGGCTACACCTTC.

V and J are TRBV2 and TRBJ2-2; D possibly matches TRBD1 or TRBD2 (5 bases each). CDR1 is SNHLY and CDR2 is FYNNEI in the germline V gene. The CDR3 extends over 13 amino acids. Between the trimmed V and J ends, which lost 10 bases and 2 bases, there was a span of 11 bases. The CDR3 protein is CANRRDNTGELFF. In nucleotides, the CDR3 is TGTGCCAACCGTAGGGACAACACCGGGGAGCTGTTTTTT.

The genes are TRBV5-6 and TRBJ2-7; 9 bases line up with TRBD1. Per the germline V gene, CDR1 is SGHDT and CDR2 is YYEEEE. V was pared by 5 bases and J by 1 base, with 7 bases of the junction left unmatched. This CDR3 is built from 15 residues. CDR3: CASRKTGGASYEQYF. The CDR3 nucleotides read TGTGCCAGCAGAAAAACAGGGGGCGCATCCTACGAGCAGTACTTC.

The genes are TRBV5-1 and TRBJ2-7; D is perhaps TRBD2 (7 bases). Germline V gene sequence: CDR1 SGHRS, CDR2 YFSETQ. The CDR3 contains 16 residues. V lost 3 bases and J lost 6, with 22 bases in between. CDR3 residues: CASSSLSGTSSGEQYF. CDR3 sequence (DNA): TGCGCCAGCAGCTCCCTCAGCGGGACAAGCTCCGGCGAGCAGTACTTC.

The chain couples TRBV7-9 to TRBJ2-1, with D hard to call. Trimming removed 3 bases at V and 5 bases at J, with 8 bases between. Looked up from germline, CDR1 is SEHNR and CDR2 is FQNEAQ (reference sequence). This CDR3 contains 13 residues. The CDR3 DNA is TGTGCCAGCAGCTTCATGGGCAACAATGAGCAGTTCTTC. The encoded protein is CASSFMGNNEQFF.

The CDR3 sequence: CASSNAGQGEGGETQYF. For the CDR3, the DNA is TGTGCCAGCAGCAACGCAGGACAGGGGGAAGGCGGAGAGACCCAGTACTTC. This chain connects TRBV5-4 to TRBJ2-5; 10 bases agree with TRBD1. Germline CDR1 SGHNT, CDR2 YYREEE (reference sequence). This CDR3 spans 17 amino acids. The ends lost 4 bases at V and 4 bases at J; junction bases unmatched: 13.